This TCR delta chain was obtained from a study of Vδ1+ human thymocytes. After alphabeta T cell depletion, CD3+ Vdelta1+ Vdelta2- thymocytes were sorted. RNA was extracted from the cells and then reverse transcribed. Pooled V-gene forward primers with one constant-region reverse primer generated the CDR3 amplicons by multiplex PCR. TCRdb reanalyzed the multiplex PCR reads using CATT. The sample consists of around 60,000 delta-chain clones, more than 13% of them appearing once. Study findings and constraints: Thymic delta-chain repertoires held 15% to 20% Vdelta2 sequences and few Vdelta3, despite high sort purity. The authors advised highly purified populations and single-cell validation. Thymic TRG and TRD repertoires appeared highly polyclonal.

The CDR3 contains 20 residues. CDR1 and CDR2 (germline): TSWWSYY, QGS. With regard to this clone: The antigen is not known. The junction differs from germline at one of its ends, possibly a read error.

Sequencing was performed on Vdelta1+ gamma-delta thymocytes from the thymus. Subset specified: FACS-sorted CD3+ TCRalphabeta- TCRVdelta1+ TCRVdelta2- thymocytes. V gene TRDV1 combines with J gene TRDJ1, with 11 positions matching TRDD3. The sequence was obtained from a girl in the first two years of life who had congenital heart surgery. In DNA form, the CDR3 reads TGTGCTCTTGGGGAACTTCCGTGGGGGATACGACGTGCCCACACCGATAAACACATCTTT. Protein sequence: CALGELPWGIRRAHTDKHIF.